This entry lists 14 T cell receptor beta chains sequenced from one sample in a study of cytomegalovirus exposure and HLA in healthy donors. Vbeta (60) and Jbeta (13) primers were used in the PCR. Clones were sequenced by immunoSEQ multiplex PCR, and TCRdb holds only the in-frame ones, with some missing. This sample has about 110,000 clones; roughly 80% occur once, and the top ten carry 2% to 2.5%. Source material: PBMCs. Receptor source: a man aged 30-40 years in good health and CMV-seronegative.

The chain is built from TRBV5-1 and TRBJ1-1; TRBD1 is a possible D gene (5 bases). The germline CDR1 and CDR2 sequences are SGHRS and YFSETQ. CDR3 length: 14 amino acids. Trimming cost V 1 base and J 0 bases, with 7 bases left between them. The CDR3 region has the DNA TGCGCCAGCAGCTTGCAGGGAATGAACACTGAAGCTTTCTTT. It specifies CASSLQGMNTEAFF.

This clone was seen a handful of times. This chain uses TRBV19 with TRBJ1-1, with TRBD1 as a possible D gene (6 bases). Germline V gene lookup returns CDR1 LNHDA and CDR2 SQIVND (reference sequence). This CDR3 has 12 residues. The V gene lost 6 bases and the J gene lost 3 bases, with 8 bases spanning the gap. CDR3 loop: CASSRGHTEAFF. The CDR3 coding sequence is TGTGCCAGTAGCAGGGGTCACACTGAAGCTTTCTTT.

This clone was counted a few times. The CDR3 region is CASSFQAGGTYEQYF. In DNA, the CDR3 is TGTGCCAGCAGCTTTCAGGCGGGCGGAACCTACGAGCAGTACTTC. The chain uses TRBV11-2 and TRBJ2-7, with D tentatively TRBD2 (5 bases). Trimming removed 3 bases at V and 2 bases at J, with 14 bases between. The CDR3 runs 15 residues. Per the germline V gene, CDR1 is SGHAT and CDR2 is FQNNGV.

V and J are TRBV7-9 and TRBJ2-7; possibly TRBD1 for D (6 bases). The germline gives CDR1 SEHNR, CDR2 FQNEAQ (reference sequence). The CDR3 sequence is 16 residues long. The V end lost 5 bases, the J end lost 0 bases, and 17 bases lay between the germline ends. CDR3 bases: TGTGCCAGCAGCGAATTTGTGGGGACACGCTCCTACGAGCAGTACTTC. This translates into CASSEFVGTRSYEQYF.

The genes are TRBV19 and TRBJ1-2; D uncertain. CDR3 size: 13 residues. Trimming pared 5 bases from V and 2 bases from J, leaving 9 bases between. CDR1 is LNHDA and CDR2 is SQIVND in the germline V gene (reference sequence). CDR3 residues: CASSPGSNYGYTF. The DNA for the CDR3 is TGTGCCAGTAGTCCAGGTTCCAACTATGGCTACACCTTC.

This clone was detected a few times. The rearrangement joins TRBV9 to TRBJ2-3; unclear D gene. There are 12 residues in the CDR3. Germline-derived CDR1 and CDR2 are SGDLS and YYNGEE. V was trimmed by 2 bases and J by 4 bases, leaving 5 bases between them. The CDR3 DNA sequence: TGTGCCAGCAGCGTTGCGGCAGATACGCAGTATTTT. Protein product: CASSVAADTQYF.

V gene TRBV14 combines with J gene TRBJ2-7; TRBD2 matches at 7 bases. V shed 0 bases and J 5 bases; nucleotides not matched to a gene: 13. This CDR3 has 17 amino acids. Germline assignment: CDR1 SGHDN and CDR2 FVKESK. The CDR3 loop reads CASSQDWGGTSRDEQYF. In DNA form, the CDR3 reads TGTGCCAGCAGCCAAGATTGGGGGGGAACCTCTCGGGACGAGCAGTACTTC.

This clone has just a few counts. The chain combines TRBV6-5 with TRBJ1-4; 11 bases fit TRBD1. CDR3 length: 15 residues. CDR1 is MNHEY, CDR2 SVGAGI, per germline. V dropped 6 bases and J dropped 15; count of bases not matched to a gene: 15. CDR3 bases: TGTGCCAGCAGAGTAGGGACAGGGGGAGGGAAGGAGATGTTTTTT. Amino acids: CASRVGTGGGKEMFF.

The chain combines TRBV7-3 with TRBJ2-2, with D tentatively TRBD1 (6 bases). The CDR3 is 19 amino acids. CDR1 and CDR2 from the germline V gene are SGHTA and FQGTGA. V lost 2 bases and J 5 bases, leaving 24 bases between the germline ends. The DNA for the CDR3 is TGTGCCAGCAGCTTATATCACCGAGGGGCGACAGGTTCGACCGGGGAGCTGTTTTTT. Translated: CASSLYHRGATGSTGELFF.

The CDR3 loop reads CASSLSRGNQPQHF. CDR3 DNA sequence: TGTGCCAGCAGCTTAAGTAGGGGTAACCAGCCCCAGCATTTT. This chain joins TRBV11-2 and TRBJ1-5, with D perhaps matching TRBD1 (5 bases). CDR3 length equals 14 residues. The V gene's germline CDR1 is SGHAT and CDR2 FQNNGV. V was trimmed by 2 bases and J by 7 bases, leaving 12 bases between them.

V is TRBV11-2 and J is TRBJ1-1, with D possibly TRBD1 on 6 matching bases. V shed 8 bases and J shed 5 bases, with 18 bases lying between them. The germline V gene encodes CDR1 SGHAT and CDR2 FQNNGV. The CDR3 length is 14 residues. The CDR3 reads CASSLGGAETEAFF. The CDR3 nucleotides are TGTGCCAGCTCCCTCGGGGGGGCCGAAACTGAAGCTTTCTTT.

The V and J genes are TRBV7-2 and TRBJ2-1, with 9 nucleotides matching TRBD1. The V segment lost 4 bases and the J segment 6 bases; nucleotides outside the gene matches: 7. The CDR3 runs to 15 residues. Germline CDR1 is SGHTA and CDR2 is FQGNSA. Here the CDR3 DNA reads TGTGCCAGCAGCTCACCGGGACAGGGCTTCAATGAGCAGTTCTTC. This codes for CASSSPGQGFNEQFF.

The rearrangement uses TRBV29-1 and TRBJ2-5; tentatively, D is TRBD2 (7 bases). V lost 6 bases to trimming and J lost 9 bases, with 11 bases between them. The CDR3 loop spans 10 amino acids. CDR1 is SQVTM and CDR2 is ANQGSEA in the germline V gene. Here the CDR3 reads CSVLGGAQYF. In nucleotides, the CDR3 is TGCAGCGTCCTAGGGGGGGCCCAGTACTTC.

This chain joins TRBV5-1 and TRBJ2-7; D remains unclear. This CDR3 is 13 amino acids long. Germline CDR1 SGHRS, CDR2 YFSETQ. Trimming pared 3 bases from V and 2 bases from J, leaving 9 bases between. DNA for the CDR3: TGCGCCAGCAGCTCACGGAGCACCTACGAGCAGTACTTC. Translating gives CASSSRSTYEQYF.